This TCR beta chain emerged from a study of T cell repertoires in cytomegalovirus infection. The CDR3 is 16 residues long. V dropped 5 bases and J dropped 1; count of bases not matched to a gene: 9. Germline-derived CDR1 and CDR2 are LNHDA and SQIVND (reference sequence). TCRdb ran MiXCR on the reads and lists one entry per CDR3 protein. This table holds more than 650,000 distinct CDR3 sequences, 35% found once. The chain recombines TRBV19 with TRBJ2-3; 7 nucleotides agree with TRBD1. The sequence came from a human donor in good health (CMV status not recorded). Some clones in this sample may be carry-over from other donors' samples. The sample comprised PBMCs. The CDR3, as DNA: TGTGCCAGTAGTGTCCCCAGGGGGTCGGGCACAGATACGCAGTATTTT. Protein: CASSVPRGSGTDTQYF.